This T cell receptor beta chain was observed in a study of T cells of healthy individuals. The table lists this clonotype with many counts. MiXCR, run by TCRdb on the 5' RACE reads, gives a single entry per CDR3 protein. This sample has about 41,000 distinct CDR3 sequences, with about 4.2% found just once. This CDR3 is 12 amino acids long. V was pared by 6 bases and J by 3 bases, with 8 bases between. The V gene's germline CDR1 is ENHRY and CDR2 SYGVKD. This TCR came from a human donor in good health. V usage is TRBV10-3 and J usage is TRBJ2-5; the D gene could be TRBD1 or TRBD2 (5 bases each). The CDR3 spells CAISWDEETQYF. CDR3 nucleotide sequence: TGTGCCATCAGCTGGGACGAAGAGACCCAGTACTTC.